This T cell receptor beta chain was recorded in a study of T cells in Graves' hyperthyroidism and ophthalmopathy. Study-level information: Peripheral blood was obtained at initial diagnosis, preceding any treatment. Whole-study results and caveats: Blood also held most thyroid clonotypes expanded beyond 0.001.

Germline-derived CDR1 and CDR2 are SGHRS and YFSETQ. V dropped 4 bases and J dropped 1 base, with 14 bases sitting between them. The CDR3 runs to 15 residues. TCR beta CDR3 regions were amplified from RNA transcripts. The study used the HTBI primer set for a first-round RT-PCR of the TCR CDR3. TCRdb processed the multiplex PCR reads anew with MiXCR; each CDR3 protein has one entry. The sample consists of about 610,000 distinct CDR3 sequences, roughly 14% of them appearing once. In this sample, this clonotype turned up many times. Antigen specificity is unknown. V is TRBV5-1 and J is TRBJ1-1; no clear D. Sequencing was done on a sample of blood. This sequence was found in a middle-aged woman with Graves' ophthalmopathy. For the CDR3, the DNA is TGCGCCAGCAGCGCGTCTTGGGTTGGGAACACTGAAGCTTTCTTT. Protein product: CASSASWVGNTEAFF. Supplemented by reference TRBV5-1 and TRBJ1-1, the full variable domain reads KAGVTQTPRYLIKTRGQQVTLSCSPISGHRSVSWYQQTPGQGLQFLFEYFSETQRNKGNFPGRFSGRQFSNSRSEMNVSTLELGDSALYLCASSASWVGNTEAFFGQGTRLTVV.